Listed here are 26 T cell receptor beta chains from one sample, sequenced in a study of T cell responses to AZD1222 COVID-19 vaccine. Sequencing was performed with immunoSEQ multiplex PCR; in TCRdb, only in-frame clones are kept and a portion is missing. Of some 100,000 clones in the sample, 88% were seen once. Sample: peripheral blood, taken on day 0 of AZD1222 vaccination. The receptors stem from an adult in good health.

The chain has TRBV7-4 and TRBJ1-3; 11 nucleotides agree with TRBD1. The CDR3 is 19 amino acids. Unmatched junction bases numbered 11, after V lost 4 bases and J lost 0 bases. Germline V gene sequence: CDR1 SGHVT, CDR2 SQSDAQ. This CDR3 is CASSCGQGASSYSGNTIYF. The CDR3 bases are TGTGCCAGCAGCTGTGGACAGGGGGCGTCCTCCTACTCTGGAAACACCATATATTTT.

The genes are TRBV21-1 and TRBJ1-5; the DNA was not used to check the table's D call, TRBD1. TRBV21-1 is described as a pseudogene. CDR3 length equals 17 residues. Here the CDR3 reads CASSKLGTGMSNQPQHF. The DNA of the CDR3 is TGTGCCAGCAGCAAATTAGGGACAGGGATGAGCAATCAGCCCCAGCATTTT.

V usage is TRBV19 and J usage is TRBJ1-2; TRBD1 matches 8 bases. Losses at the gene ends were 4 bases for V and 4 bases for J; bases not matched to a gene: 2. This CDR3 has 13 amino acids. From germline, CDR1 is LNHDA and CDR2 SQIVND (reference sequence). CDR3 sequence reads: CASSTGTGYGYTF. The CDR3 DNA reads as TGTGCCAGTAGTACCGGGACAGGCTATGGCTACACCTTC.

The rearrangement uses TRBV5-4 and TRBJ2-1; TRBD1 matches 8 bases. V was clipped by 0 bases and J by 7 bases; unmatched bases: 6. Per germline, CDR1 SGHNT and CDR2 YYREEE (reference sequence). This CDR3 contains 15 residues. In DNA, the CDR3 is TGTGCCAGCAGCTTGGCCAGGGGGCCGCTAAATGAGCAGTTCTTC. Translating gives CASSLARGPLNEQFF.

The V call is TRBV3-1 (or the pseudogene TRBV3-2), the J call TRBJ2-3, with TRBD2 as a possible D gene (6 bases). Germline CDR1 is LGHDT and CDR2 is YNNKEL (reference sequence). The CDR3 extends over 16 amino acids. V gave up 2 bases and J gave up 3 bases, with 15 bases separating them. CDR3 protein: CASSQIGGRATDTQYF. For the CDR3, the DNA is TGTGCCAGCAGCCAAATTGGAGGGAGAGCAACAGATACGCAGTATTTT.

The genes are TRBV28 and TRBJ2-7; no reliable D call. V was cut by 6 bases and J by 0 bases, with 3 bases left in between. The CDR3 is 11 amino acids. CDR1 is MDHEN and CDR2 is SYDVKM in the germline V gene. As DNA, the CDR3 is TGTGCCAGCAGGCTCTCCTACGAGCAGTACTTC. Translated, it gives CASRLSYEQYF.

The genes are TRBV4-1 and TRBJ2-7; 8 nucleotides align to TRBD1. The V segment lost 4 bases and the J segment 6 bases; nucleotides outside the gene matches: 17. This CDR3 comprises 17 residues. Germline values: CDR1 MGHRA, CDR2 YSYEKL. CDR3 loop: CASSRVRAWQGASEQYF. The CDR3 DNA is TGCGCCAGCAGCCGAGTTCGCGCTTGGCAGGGGGCCTCCGAGCAGTACTTC.

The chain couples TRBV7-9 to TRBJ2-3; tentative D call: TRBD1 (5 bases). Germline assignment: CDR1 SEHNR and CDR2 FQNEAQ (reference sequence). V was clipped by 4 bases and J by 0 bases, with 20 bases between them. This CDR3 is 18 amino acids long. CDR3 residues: CASSWRQRIGLSTDTQYF. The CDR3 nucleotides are TGTGCCAGCAGCTGGAGACAGCGTATCGGCTTAAGCACAGATACGCAGTATTTT.

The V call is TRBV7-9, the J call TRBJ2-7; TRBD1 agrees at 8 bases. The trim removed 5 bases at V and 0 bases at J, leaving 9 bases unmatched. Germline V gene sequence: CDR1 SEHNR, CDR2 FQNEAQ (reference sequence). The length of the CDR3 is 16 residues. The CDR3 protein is CASSTWTGKNSYEQYF. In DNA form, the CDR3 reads TGTGCCAGCAGCACCTGGACAGGGAAAAACTCCTACGAGCAGTACTTC. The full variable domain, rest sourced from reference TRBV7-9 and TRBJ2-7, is DTGVSQNPRHKITKRGQNVTFRCDPISEHNRLYWYRQTLGQGPEFLTYFQNEAQLEKSRLLSDRFSAERPKGSFSTLEIQRTEQGDSAMYLCASSTWTGKNSYEQYFGPGTRLTVT.

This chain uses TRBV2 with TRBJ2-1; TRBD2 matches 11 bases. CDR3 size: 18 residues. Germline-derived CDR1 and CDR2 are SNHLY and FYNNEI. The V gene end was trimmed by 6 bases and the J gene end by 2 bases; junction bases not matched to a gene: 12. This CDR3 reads CASRLLAGVGNAYNEQFF. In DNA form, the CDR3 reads TGTGCCAGCAGATTACTAGCGGGAGTTGGTAACGCCTACAATGAGCAGTTCTTC.

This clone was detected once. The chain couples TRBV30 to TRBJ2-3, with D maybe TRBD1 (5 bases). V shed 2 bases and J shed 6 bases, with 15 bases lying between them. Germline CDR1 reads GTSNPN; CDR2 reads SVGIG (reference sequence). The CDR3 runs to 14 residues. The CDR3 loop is CAWSRGGSVDTQYF. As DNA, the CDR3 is TGTGCCTGGAGTAGGGGCGGCAGCGTGGATACGCAGTATTTT.

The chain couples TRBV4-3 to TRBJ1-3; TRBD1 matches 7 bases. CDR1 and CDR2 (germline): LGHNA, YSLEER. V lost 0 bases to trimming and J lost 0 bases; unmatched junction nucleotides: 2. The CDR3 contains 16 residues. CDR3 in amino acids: CASSQEGGPSGNTIYF. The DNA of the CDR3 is TGCGCCAGCAGCCAAGAAGGGGGCCCCTCTGGAAACACCATATATTTT.

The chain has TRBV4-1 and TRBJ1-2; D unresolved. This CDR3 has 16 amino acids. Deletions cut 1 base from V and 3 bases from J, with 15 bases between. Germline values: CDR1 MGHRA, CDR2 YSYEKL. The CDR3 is CASSQAPRQTYYGYTF. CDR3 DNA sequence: TGCGCCAGCAGCCAAGCTCCTAGGCAGACTTACTATGGCTACACCTTC.

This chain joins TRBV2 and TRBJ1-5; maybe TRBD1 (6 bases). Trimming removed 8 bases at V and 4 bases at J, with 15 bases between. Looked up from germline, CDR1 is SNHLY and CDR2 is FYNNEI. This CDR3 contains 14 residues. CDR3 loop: CASASDSRNQPQHF. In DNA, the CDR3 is TGTGCCAGCGCCTCGGACAGCCGGAATCAGCCCCAGCATTTT.

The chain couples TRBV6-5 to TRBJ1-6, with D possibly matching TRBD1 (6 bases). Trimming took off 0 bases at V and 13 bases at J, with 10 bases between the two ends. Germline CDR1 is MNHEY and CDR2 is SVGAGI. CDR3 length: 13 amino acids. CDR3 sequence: CASSYSTGNPLHF. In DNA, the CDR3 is TGTGCCAGCAGTTACTCTACAGGGAATCCCCTCCACTTT.

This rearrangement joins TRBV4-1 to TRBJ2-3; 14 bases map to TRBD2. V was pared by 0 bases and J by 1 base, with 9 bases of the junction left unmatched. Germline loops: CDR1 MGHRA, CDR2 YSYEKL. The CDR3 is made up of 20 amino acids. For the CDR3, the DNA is TGCGCCAGCAGCCAAGAGCCAGGACTAGCGGGAGGATATGGCACAGATACGCAGTATTTT. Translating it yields CASSQEPGLAGGYGTDTQYF.

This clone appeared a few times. The CDR3 sequence: CASSLTGVYEQYF. The DNA of the CDR3 is TGTGCCAGCAGTTTAACGGGGGTTTACGAGCAGTACTTC. The V call is TRBV27, the J call TRBJ2-7, with a tentative D call TRBD2 (6 bases). This CDR3 comprises 13 residues. V was cut by 2 bases and J by 4 bases, with 9 bases left in between. From germline, CDR1 is MNHEY and CDR2 SMNVEV (reference sequence).

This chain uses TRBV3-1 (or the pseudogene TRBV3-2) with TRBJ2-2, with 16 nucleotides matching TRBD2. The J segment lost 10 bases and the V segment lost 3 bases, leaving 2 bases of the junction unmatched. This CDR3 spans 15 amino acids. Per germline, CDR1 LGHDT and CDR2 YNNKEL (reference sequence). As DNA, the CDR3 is TGTGCCAGCAGCCAGGGGACTAGCGGGAGGGAGGAGCTGTTTTTT. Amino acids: CASSQGTSGREELFF.

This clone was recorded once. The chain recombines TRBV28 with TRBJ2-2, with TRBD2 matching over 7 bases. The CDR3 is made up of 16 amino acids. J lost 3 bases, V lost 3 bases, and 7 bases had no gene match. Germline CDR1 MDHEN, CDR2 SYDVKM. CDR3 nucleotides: TGTGCCAGCAGTTTCTTTCTAGCGGAATACACCGGGGAGCTGTTTTTT. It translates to CASSFFLAEYTGELFF.

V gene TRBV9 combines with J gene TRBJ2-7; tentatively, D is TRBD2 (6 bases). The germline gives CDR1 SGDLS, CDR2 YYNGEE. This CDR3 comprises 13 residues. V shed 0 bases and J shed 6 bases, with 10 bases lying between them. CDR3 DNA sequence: TGTGCCAGCAGCGTAGGATTCGGGAGCGAGCAGTACTTC. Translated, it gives CASSVGFGSEQYF. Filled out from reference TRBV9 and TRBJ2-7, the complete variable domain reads DSGVTQTPKHLITATGQRVTLRCSPRSGDLSVYWYQQSLDQGLQFLIQYYNGEERAKGNILERFSAQQFPDLHSELNLSSLELGDSALYFCASSVGFGSEQYFGPGTRLTVT.

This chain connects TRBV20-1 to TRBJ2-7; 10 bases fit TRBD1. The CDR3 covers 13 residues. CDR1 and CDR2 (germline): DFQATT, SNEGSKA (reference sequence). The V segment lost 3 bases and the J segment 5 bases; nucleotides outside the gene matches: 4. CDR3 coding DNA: TGCAGTGCTAGTCCCGGGACAGGGGACGAGCAGTACTTC. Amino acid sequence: CSASPGTGDEQYF.

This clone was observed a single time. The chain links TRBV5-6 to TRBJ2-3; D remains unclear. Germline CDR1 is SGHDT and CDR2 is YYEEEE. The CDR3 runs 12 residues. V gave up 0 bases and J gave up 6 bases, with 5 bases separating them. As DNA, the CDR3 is TGTGCCAGCAGCTTGGAAGGGGATACGCAGTATTTT. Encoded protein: CASSLEGDTQYF.

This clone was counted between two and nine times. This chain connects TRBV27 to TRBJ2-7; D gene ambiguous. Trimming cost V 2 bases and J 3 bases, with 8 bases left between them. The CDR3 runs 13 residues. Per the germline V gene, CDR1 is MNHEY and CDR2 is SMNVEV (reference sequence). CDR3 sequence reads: CASSLKDDYEQYF. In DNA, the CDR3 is TGTGCCAGCAGTTTAAAGGACGACTACGAGCAGTACTTC.

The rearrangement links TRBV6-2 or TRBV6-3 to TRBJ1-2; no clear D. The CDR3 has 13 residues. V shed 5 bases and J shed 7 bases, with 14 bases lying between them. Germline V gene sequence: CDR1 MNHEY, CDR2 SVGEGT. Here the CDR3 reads CASSRGSAGGYTF. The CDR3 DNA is TGTGCCAGCAGTCGCGGGTCTGCAGGTGGCTACACCTTC.

The CDR3 sequence is CASSRSLGQHEAFF. CDR3 nucleotides: TGCGCCAGCTCCCGGTCTTTGGGACAACATGAAGCTTTCTTT. The chain carries TRBV4-1 and TRBJ1-1; possible D gene TRBD1, 6 bases. Looked up from germline, CDR1 is MGHRA and CDR2 is YSYEKL. Trimming shortened V by 8 bases and J by 7 bases, and 20 bases separated the two germline ends. The CDR3 is 14 amino acids.

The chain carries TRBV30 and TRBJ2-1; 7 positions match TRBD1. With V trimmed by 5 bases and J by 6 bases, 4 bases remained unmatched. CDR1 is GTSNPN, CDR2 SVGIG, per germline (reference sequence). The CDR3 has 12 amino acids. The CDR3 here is CAWENRGNEQFF. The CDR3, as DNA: TGTGCCTGGGAGAACAGGGGCAATGAGCAGTTCTTC.